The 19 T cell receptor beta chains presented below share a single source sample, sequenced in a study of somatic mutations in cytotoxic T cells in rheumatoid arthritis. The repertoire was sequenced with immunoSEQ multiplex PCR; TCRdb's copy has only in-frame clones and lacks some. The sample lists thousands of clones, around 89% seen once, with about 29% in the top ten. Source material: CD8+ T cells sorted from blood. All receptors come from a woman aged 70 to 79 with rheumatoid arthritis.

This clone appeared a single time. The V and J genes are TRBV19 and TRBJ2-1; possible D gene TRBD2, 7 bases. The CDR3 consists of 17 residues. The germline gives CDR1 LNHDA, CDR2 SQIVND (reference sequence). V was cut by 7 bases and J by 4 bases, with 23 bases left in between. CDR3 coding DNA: TGTGCCAGTACCCTCGACCGGGTAAGCGGGACATACAATGAGCAGTTCTTC. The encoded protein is CASTLDRVSGTYNEQFF.

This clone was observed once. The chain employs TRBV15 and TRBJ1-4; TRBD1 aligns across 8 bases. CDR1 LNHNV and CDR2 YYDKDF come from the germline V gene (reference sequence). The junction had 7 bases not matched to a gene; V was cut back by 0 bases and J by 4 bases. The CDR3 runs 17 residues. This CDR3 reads CATSRDRGQAVNEKLFF. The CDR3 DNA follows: TGTGCCACCAGCAGAGATCGGGGACAGGCTGTTAATGAAAAACTGTTTTTT.

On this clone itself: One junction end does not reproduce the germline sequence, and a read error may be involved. CDR3: CATSKSRSGANALTF. CDR3 in DNA: TGTGCCACCAGTAAAAGTCGCTCTGGGGCCAACGCCCTGACTTTC. The rearrangement links TRBV15 to TRBJ2-6, with D perhaps matching TRBD1 (5 bases). This CDR3 is built from 15 residues. The germline V gene encodes CDR1 LNHNV and CDR2 YYDKDF (reference sequence).

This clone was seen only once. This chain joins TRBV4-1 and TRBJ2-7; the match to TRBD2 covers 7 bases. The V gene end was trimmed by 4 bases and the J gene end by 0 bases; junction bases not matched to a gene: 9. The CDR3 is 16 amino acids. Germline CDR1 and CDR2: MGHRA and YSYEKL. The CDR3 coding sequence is TGCGCCAGCAGCCGTCGGGAGGCTGGGATCTCCTACGAGCAGTACTTC. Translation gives CASSRREAGISYEQYF.

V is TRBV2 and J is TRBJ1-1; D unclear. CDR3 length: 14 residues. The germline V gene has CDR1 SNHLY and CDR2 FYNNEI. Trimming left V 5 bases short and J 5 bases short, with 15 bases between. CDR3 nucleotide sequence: TGTGCCAGCAGTCCTGGTTATCGGGGTACTGAAGCTTTCTTT. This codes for CASSPGYRGTEAFF.

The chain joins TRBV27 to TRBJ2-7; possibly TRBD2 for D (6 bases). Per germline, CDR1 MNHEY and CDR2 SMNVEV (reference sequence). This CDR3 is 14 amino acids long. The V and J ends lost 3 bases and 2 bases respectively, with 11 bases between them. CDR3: CASSFGAGTYEQYF. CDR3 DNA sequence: TGTGCCAGCAGTTTCGGGGCGGGAACCTACGAGCAGTACTTC.

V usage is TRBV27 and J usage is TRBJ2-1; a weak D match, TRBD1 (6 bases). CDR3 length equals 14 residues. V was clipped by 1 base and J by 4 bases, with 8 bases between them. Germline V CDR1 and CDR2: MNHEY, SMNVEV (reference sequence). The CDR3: CASSLLGGYNEQFF. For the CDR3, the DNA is TGTGCCAGCAGTTTATTAGGGGGTTACAATGAGCAGTTCTTC.

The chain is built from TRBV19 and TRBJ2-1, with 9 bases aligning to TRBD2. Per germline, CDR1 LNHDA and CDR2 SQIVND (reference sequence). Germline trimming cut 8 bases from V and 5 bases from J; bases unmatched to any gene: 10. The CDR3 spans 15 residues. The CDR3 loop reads CASETSGLLNNEQFF. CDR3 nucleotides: TGTGCCAGTGAGACTAGCGGTCTGCTCAACAATGAGCAGTTCTTC.

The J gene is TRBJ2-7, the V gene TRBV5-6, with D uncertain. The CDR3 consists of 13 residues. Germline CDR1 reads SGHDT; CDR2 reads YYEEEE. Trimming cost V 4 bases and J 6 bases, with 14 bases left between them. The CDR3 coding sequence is TGTGCCAGCAGCCCCCGGGTAGCCGGCGAGCAGTACTTC. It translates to CASSPRVAGEQYF.

The chain's CDR3 is CASGLPQGDRGKETQYF. CDR3 bases: TGTGCTAGTGGTTTGCCGCAGGGGGACAGGGGGAAAGAGACCCAGTACTTC. V and J are TRBV12-5 and TRBJ2-5; 11 bases map to TRBD1. CDR1 is LGHNT and CDR2 is FRNRAP in the germline V gene. The V gene end was trimmed by 2 bases and the J gene end by 3 bases; junction bases not matched to a gene: 8. This CDR3 has 17 residues.

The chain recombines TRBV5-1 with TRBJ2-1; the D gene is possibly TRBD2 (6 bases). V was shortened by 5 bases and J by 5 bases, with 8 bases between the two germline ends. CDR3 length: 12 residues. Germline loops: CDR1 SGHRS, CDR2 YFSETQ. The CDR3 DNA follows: TGCGCCAGCAGTGGGACTGACAATGAGCAGTTCTTC. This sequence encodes CASSGTDNEQFF.

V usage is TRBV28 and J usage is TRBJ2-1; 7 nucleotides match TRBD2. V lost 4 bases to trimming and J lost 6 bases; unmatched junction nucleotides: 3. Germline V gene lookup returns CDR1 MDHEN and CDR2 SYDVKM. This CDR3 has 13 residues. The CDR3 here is CASSWGGINEQFF. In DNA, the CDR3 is TGTGCCAGCAGTTGGGGGGGGATCAATGAGCAGTTCTTC.

CDR3 sequence reads: CASSLVGRYEQYF. Written as DNA, the CDR3 is TGTGCCAGCAGCTTAGTTGGCAGGTACGAGCAGTACTTC. The J gene is TRBJ2-7, the V gene TRBV7-9; no reliable D call. This CDR3 is 13 amino acids long. Germline CDR1 and CDR2: SEHNR and FQNEAQ (reference sequence). V was pared by 1 base and J by 4 bases, with 8 bases between.

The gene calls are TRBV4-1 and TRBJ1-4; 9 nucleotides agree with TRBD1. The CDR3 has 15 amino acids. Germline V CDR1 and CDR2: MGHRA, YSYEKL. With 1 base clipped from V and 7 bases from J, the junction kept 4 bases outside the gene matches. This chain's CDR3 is CASSQGGQGIEKLFF. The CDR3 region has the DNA TGCGCCAGCAGCCAAGGGGGACAGGGAATTGAAAAACTGTTTTTT.

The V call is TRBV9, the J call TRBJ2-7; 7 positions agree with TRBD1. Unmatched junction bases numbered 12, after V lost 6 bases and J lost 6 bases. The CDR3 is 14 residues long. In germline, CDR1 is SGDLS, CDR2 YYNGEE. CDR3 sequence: CASNQGTEIGEQYF. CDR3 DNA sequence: TGTGCCAGCAACCAAGGGACAGAGATAGGCGAGCAGTACTTC.

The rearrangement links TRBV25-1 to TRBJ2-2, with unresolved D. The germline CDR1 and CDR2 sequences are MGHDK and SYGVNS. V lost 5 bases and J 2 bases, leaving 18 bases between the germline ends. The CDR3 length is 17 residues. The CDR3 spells CASSPPPEALNTGELFF. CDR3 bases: TGTGCCAGCAGTCCCCCCCCCGAAGCCCTTAACACCGGGGAGCTGTTTTTT. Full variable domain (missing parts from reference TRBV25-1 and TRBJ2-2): EADIYQTPRYLVIGTGKKITLECSQTMGHDKMYWYQQDPGMELHLIHYSYGVNSTEKGDLSSESTVSRIRTEHFPLTLESARPSHTSQYLCASSPPPEALNTGELFFGEGSRLTVL.

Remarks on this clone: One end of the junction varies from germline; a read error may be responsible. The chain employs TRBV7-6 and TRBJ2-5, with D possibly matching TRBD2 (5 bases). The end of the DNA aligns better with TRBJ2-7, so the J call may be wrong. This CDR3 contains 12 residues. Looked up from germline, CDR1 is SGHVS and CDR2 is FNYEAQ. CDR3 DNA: TGTGCCAGCAGCTCGGACTCCGACGAGCAGTACTTC. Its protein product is CASSSDSDEQYF.

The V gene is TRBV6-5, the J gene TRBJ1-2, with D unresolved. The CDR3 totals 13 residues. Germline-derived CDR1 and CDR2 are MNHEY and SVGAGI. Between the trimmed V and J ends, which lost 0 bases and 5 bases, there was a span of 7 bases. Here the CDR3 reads CASSYSRTYGYTF. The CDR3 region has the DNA TGTGCCAGCAGTTACTCGAGAACGTATGGCTACACCTTC.

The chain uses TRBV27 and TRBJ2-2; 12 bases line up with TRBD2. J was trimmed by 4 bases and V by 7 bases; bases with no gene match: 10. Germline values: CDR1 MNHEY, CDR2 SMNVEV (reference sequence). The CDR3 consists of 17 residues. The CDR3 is CASTRATSGRFTGELFF. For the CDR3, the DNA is TGTGCCAGCACCCGCGCCACTAGCGGGAGGTTCACCGGGGAGCTGTTTTTT.